The 6 T cell receptor beta chains listed next were all sequenced from one sample in a study of monozygotic twins with inflammatory bowel disease. TCRdb processed the 5' RACE reads again and assigns one entry to each CDR3 protein, with no DNA. The table lists approximately 330,000 distinct CDR3 sequences, with 2% to 2.5% in the top ten. Sequences were obtained from blood. Source of these receptors: a human donor with ulcerative colitis or Crohn's disease, or a healthy co-twin of an affected twin (not recorded which).

Frequency places this clonotype as medium-sized (0.01 to 0.1%). The chain couples TRBV3-1 to TRBJ2-7. Germline CDR1 and CDR2: LGHDT and YNNKEL (reference sequence). There are 14 residues in the CDR3. CDR3 sequence: CASSQREYSYEQYF.

The chain joins TRBV9 to TRBJ2-5; TCRdb reports TRBD1, a call that lacks DNA to check it against. Per germline, CDR1 SGDLS and CDR2 YYNGEE. The CDR3 length is 16 residues. The CDR3 sequence: CASSPGTVRFRETQYF. Full variable domain (remainder filled in from reference TRBV9 and TRBJ2-5): DSGVTQTPKHLITATGQRVTLRCSPRSGDLSVYWYQQSLDQGLQFLIQYYNGEERAKGNILERFSAQQFPDLHSELNLSSLELGDSALYFCASSPGTVRFRETQYFGPGTRLLVL.

The chain combines TRBV20-1 with TRBJ1-5. The germline CDR1 and CDR2 sequences are DFQATT and SNEGSKA (reference sequence). This CDR3 has 16 residues. The CDR3 protein is CSVTDLGPRSNQPQHF.

This sequence joins TRBV20-1 and TRBJ1-1. The germline CDR1 and CDR2 sequences are DFQATT and SNEGSKA (reference sequence). The CDR3 is 13 residues long. The chain's CDR3 is CSARGLMNTEAFF.

The chain carries TRBV7-2 and TRBJ1-2; TCRdb's D gene call, TRBD1, goes unchecked for lack of DNA. Germline CDR1 reads SGHTA; CDR2 reads FQGNSA. There are 13 residues in the CDR3. The CDR3 protein is CASGPGQGSGYTF.

The chain recombines TRBV20-1 with TRBJ2-7; TCRdb picks TRBD1, but there is no DNA to check that call. The CDR3 consists of 14 residues. Germline lookup yields CDR1 DFQATT and CDR2 SNEGSKA (reference sequence). This CDR3 reads CSAKRTGSSYEQYF.